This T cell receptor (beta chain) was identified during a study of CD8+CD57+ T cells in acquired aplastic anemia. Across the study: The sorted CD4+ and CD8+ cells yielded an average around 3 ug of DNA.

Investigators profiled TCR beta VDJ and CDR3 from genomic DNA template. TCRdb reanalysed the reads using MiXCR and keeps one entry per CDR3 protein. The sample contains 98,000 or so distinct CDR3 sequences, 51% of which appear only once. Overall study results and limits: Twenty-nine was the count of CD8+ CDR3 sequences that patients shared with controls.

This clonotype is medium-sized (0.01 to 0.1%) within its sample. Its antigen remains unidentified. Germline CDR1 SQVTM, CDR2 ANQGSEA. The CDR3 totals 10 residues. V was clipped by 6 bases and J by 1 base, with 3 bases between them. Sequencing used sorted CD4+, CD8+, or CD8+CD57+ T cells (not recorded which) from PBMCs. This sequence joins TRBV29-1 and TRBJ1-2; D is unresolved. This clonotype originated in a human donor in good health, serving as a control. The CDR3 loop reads CSVDNYGYTF. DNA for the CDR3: TGCAGCGTAGATAACTATGGCTACACCTTC.